Listed here is a single TCR beta chain. The data are from a study of blood T cell repertoires in COVID-19. Cohorts were assigned according to the clinical history that participants reported. Sequencing was performed with immunoSEQ multiplex PCR; in TCRdb, only in-frame clones are kept and a portion is missing. The table includes a few hundred thousand clones, about 79% detected once. Germline assignment: CDR1 MNHNS and CDR2 SASEGT. The V segment lost 4 bases and the J segment 7 bases; nucleotides outside the gene matches: 17. This CDR3 spans 18 amino acids. This TCR derives from a woman between 35 and 50 years old with acute COVID-19. The chain carries TRBV6-1 and TRBJ1-1; 11 nucleotides align to TRBD1. Sequencing used PBMCs or T cells enriched from blood (not recorded which). The CDR3 region is CASSGGSPGQGEGIEAFF. CDR3 DNA sequence: TGTGCCAGCAGTGGGGGATCACCGGGACAGGGGGAAGGGATTGAAGCTTTCTTT.